Below are 5 T cell receptor beta chains sequenced from a single sample in a study of OX40 agonist ivuxolimab in advanced cancers. Library method: the immunoSEQ multiplex PCR assay. This is the immuneACCESS table as TCRdb keeps it, with only in-frame sequences that have V and J called. A part of the clones is gone; compared with another copy, unresolved V genes explain less than half, and the rest is unexplained. For this sample there are tens of thousands of clones; 80% to 90% appear just once. Jointly, the top ten make up less than 2% of the sample. The sequences come from CD4+ or CD8+ T cells sorted from blood, collected in a trial of the OX40 agonist ivuxolimab. The receptors here all came from an adult with an advanced solid tumor such as melanoma, head and neck, liver or kidney cancer.

In DNA, the CDR3 is TGTGCCAGTACCAGGACAGTAAGCAATCAGCCCCAGCATTTT. This sequence encodes CASTRTVSNQPQHF. This sequence joins TRBV19 and TRBJ1-5, with D perhaps TRBD1 (6 bases). The CDR3 loop spans 14 amino acids. CDR1 LNHDA and CDR2 SQIVND come from the germline V gene (reference sequence). V gave up 7 bases and J gave up 1 base, with 11 bases separating them.

This clone showed up just once. V gene TRBV6-6 combines with J gene TRBJ1-2; the D is unclear. V was cut by 7 bases and J by 7 bases, with 13 bases left in between. This CDR3 spans 12 amino acids. Germline CDR1 is MNHNY and CDR2 is SVGAGI (reference sequence). CDR3 region: CASKRDWGGYTF. The CDR3 coding sequence is TGTGCCAGCAAGAGGGATTGGGGTGGCTACACCTTC.

V and J are TRBV2 and TRBJ2-5; D remains unclear. CDR3 length: 11 residues. V shed 7 bases and J shed 5 bases, with 8 bases lying between them. Germline V CDR1 and CDR2: SNHLY, FYNNEI. The CDR3 spells CASTDLETQYF. The CDR3 coding sequence is TGTGCCAGCACCGACCTTGAGACCCAGTACTTC. Full variable domain (rest looked up from reference TRBV2 and TRBJ2-5): EPEVTQTPSHQVTQMGQEVILRCVPISNHLYFYWYRQILGQKVEFLVSFYNNEISEKSEIFDDQFSVERPDGSNFTLKIRSTKLEDSAMYFCASTDLETQYFGPGTRLLVL.

The chain uses TRBV7-2 and TRBJ1-3; the D gene is possibly TRBD1 (5 bases). The CDR3 totals 15 residues. The ends were cut back, 7 bases at V and 0 bases at J, with 13 bases in the middle. CDR1 and CDR2 (germline): SGHTA, FQGNSA. The CDR3 is CASTSWGRSGNTIYF. In nucleotides, the CDR3 is TGTGCCAGCACCTCTTGGGGCCGCTCTGGAAACACCATATATTTT.

CDR3 region: CASSQEIRGASTRNTEAFF. The CDR3 DNA reads as TGCGCCAGCAGCCAAGAGATCCGGGGTGCCTCAACGCGGAACACTGAAGCTTTCTTT. The chain couples TRBV4-3 to TRBJ1-1; D not certain. From germline, CDR1 is LGHNA and CDR2 YSLEER. The length of the CDR3 is 19 residues. V gave up 0 bases and J gave up 1 base, with 21 bases separating them.